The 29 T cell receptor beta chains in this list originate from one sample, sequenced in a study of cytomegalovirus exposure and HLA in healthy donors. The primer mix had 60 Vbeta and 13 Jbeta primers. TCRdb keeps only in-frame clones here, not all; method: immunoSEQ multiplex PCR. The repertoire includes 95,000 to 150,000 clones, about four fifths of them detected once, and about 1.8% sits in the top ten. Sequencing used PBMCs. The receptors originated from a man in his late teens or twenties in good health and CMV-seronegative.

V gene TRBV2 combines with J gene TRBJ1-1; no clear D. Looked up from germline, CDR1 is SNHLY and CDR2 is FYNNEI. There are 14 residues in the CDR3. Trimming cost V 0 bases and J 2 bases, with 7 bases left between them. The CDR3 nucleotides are TGTGCCAGCAGTGAAGCCGAGCATAACACTGAAGCTTTCTTT. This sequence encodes CASSEAEHNTEAFF.

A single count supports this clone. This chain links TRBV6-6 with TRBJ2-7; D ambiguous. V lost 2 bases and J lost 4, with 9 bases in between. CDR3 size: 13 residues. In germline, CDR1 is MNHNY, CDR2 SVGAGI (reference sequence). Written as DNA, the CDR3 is TGTGCCAGCAGTTACGAGCCGCGATACGAGCAGTACTTC. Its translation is CASSYEPRYEQYF.

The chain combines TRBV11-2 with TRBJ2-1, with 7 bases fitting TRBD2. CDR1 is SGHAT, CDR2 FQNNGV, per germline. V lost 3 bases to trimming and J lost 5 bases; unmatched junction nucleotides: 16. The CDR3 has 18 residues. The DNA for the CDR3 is TGTGCCAGCAGCTTGGGCTGGGGGGGTACTCGGGCGGACAATGAGCAGTTCTTC. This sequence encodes CASSLGWGGTRADNEQFF.

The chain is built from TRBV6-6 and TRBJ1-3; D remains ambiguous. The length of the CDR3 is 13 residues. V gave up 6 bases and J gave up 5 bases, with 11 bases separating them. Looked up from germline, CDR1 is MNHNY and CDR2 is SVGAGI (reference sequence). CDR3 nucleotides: TGTGCCAGCAGCCTCTCCCTACGAAACACCATATATTTT. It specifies CASSLSLRNTIYF.

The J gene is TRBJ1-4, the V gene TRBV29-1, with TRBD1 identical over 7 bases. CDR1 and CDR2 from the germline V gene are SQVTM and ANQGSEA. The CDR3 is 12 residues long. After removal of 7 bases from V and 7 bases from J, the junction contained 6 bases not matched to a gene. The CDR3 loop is CSGTGRGEKLFF. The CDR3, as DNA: TGCAGCGGGACAGGACGGGGTGAAAAACTGTTTTTT.

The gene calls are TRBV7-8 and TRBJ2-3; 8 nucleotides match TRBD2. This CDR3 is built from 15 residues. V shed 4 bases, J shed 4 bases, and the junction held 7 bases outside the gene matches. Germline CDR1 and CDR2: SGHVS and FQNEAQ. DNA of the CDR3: TGTGCCAGCAGCTCAGAACGGGGGGGCCCAGATACGCAGTATTTT. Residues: CASSSERGGPDTQYF.

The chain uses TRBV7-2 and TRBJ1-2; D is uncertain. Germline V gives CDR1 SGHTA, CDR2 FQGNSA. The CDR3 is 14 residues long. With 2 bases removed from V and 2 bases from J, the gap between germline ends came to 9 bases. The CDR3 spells CASSLNWQNYGYTF. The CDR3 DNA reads TGTGCCAGCAGCTTAAATTGGCAGAACTATGGCTACACCTTC.

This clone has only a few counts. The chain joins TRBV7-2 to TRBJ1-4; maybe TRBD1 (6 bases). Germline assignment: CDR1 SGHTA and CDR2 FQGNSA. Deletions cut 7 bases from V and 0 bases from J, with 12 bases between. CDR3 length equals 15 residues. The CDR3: CASNPGGSTNEKLFF. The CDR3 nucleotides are TGTGCCAGCAACCCTGGGGGCTCAACTAATGAAAAACTGTTTTTT. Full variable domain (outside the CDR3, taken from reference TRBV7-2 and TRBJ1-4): GAGVSQSPSNKVTEKGKDVELRCDPISGHTALYWYRQSLGQGLEFLIYFQGNSAPDKSGLPSDRFSAERTGGSVSTLTIQRTQQEDSAVYLCASNPGGSTNEKLFFGSGTQLSVL.

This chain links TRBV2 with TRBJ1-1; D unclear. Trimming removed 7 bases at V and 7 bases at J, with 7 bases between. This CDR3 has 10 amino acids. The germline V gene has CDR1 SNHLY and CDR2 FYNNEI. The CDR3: CASMRDEAFF. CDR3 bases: TGTGCCAGCATGAGGGATGAAGCTTTCTTT.

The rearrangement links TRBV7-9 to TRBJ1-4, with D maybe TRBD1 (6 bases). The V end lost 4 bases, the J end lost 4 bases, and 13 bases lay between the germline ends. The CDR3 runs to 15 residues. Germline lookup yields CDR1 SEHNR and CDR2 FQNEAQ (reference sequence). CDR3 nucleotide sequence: TGTGCCAGCAGCTCTTTCGGACAGAGTAATGAAAAACTGTTTTTT. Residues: CASSSFGQSNEKLFF.

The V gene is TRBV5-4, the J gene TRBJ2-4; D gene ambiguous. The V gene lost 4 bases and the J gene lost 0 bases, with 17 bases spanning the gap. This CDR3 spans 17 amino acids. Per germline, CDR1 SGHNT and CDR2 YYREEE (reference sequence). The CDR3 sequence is CASSPYADFLAKNIQYF. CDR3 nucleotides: TGTGCCAGCAGCCCTTACGCGGATTTTCTAGCCAAAAACATTCAGTACTTC.

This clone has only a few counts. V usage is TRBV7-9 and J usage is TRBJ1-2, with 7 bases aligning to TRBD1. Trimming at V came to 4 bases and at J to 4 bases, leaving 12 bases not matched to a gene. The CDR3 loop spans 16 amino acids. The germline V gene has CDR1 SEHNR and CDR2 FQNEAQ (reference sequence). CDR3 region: CASSSVTGEEVYGYTF. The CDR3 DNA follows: TGTGCCAGCAGCTCAGTTACAGGGGAGGAGGTCTATGGCTACACCTTC.

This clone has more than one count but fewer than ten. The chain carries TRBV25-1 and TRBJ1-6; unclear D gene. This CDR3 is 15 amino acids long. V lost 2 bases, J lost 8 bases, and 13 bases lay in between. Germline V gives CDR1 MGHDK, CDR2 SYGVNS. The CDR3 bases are TGTGCCAGCAGTGAACAACCGGGAGAGGATTCACCCCTCCACTTT. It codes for CASSEQPGEDSPLHF.

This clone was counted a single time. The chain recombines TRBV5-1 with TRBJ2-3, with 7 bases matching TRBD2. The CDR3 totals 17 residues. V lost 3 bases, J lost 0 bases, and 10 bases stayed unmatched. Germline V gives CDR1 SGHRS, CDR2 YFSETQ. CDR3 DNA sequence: TGCGCCAGCAGCTCTGGGACTAAATCTACTAGCACAGATACGCAGTATTTT. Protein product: CASSSGTKSTSTDTQYF.

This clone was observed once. The CDR3 sequence is CASTDMSSYNEQFF. CDR3 nucleotides: TGTGCCAGCACCGACATGAGCTCCTACAATGAGCAGTTCTTC. The chain joins TRBV5-4 to TRBJ2-1; D unclear. CDR1 and CDR2 (germline): SGHNT, YYREEE (reference sequence). The CDR3 has 14 residues. V dropped 6 bases and J dropped 0 bases, with 10 bases sitting between them.

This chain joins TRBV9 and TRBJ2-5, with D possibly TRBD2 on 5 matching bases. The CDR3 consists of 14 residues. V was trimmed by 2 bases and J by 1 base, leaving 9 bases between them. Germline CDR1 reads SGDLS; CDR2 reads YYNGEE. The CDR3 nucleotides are TGTGCCAGCAGCGTCGACGGGGTCCAAGAGACCCAGTACTTC. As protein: CASSVDGVQETQYF.

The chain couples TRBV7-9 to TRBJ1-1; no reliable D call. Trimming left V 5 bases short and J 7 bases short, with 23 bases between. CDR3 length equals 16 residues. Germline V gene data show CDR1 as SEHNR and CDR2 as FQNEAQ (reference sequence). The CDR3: CASSPPLSGFDFEAFF. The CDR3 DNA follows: TGTGCCAGCAGCCCTCCCCTCTCGGGGTTTGATTTTGAAGCTTTCTTT.

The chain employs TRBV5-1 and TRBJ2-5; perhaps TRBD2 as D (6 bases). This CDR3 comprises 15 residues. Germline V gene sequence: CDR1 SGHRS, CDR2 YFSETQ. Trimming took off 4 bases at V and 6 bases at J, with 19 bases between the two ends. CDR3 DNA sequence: TGCGCCAGCAGCCCACGGACCCAGGGCGGGAAGACCCAGTACTTC. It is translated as CASSPRTQGGKTQYF.

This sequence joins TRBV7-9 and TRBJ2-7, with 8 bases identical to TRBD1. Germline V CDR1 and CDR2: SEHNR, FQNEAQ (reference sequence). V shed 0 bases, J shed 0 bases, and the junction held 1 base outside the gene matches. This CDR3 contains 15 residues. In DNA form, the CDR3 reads TGTGCCAGCAGCTTAGCAACAGGGGGCTCCTACGAGCAGTACTTC. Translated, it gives CASSLATGGSYEQYF.

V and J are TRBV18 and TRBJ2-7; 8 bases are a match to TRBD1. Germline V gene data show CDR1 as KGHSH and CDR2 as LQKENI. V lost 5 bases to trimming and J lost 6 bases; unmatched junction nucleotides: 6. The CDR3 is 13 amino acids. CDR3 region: CASSSDRGGEQYF. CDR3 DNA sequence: TGTGCCAGCTCATCTGACAGGGGAGGCGAGCAGTACTTC.

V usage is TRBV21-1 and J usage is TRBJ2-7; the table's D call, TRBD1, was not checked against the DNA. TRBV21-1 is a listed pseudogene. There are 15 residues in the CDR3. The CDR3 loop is CASSQKGDRAYEQYF. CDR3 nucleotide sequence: TGTGCCAGCAGCCAGAAGGGGGACAGGGCCTACGAGCAGTACTTC.

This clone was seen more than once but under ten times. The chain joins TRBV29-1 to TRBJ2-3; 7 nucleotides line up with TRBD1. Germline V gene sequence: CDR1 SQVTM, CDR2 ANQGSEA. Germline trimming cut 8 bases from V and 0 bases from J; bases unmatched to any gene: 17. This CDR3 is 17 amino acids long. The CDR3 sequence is CSITGTDFPTSTDTQYF. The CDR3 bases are TGCAGCATCACGGGGACAGATTTTCCTACTAGCACAGATACGCAGTATTTT.

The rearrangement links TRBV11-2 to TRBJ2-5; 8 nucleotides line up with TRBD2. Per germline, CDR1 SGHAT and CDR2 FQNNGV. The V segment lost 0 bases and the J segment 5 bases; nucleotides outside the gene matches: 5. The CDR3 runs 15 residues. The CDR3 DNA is TGTGCCAGCAGCTTAGAGGGGGGCGGGGGGGAGACCCAGTACTTC. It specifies CASSLEGGGGETQYF.

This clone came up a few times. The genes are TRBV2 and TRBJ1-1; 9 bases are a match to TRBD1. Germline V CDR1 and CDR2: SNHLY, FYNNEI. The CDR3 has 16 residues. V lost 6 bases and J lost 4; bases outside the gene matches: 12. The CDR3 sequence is CASRLPGQGPLTEAFF. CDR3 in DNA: TGTGCCAGCAGACTTCCGGGACAGGGTCCGCTCACTGAAGCTTTCTTT. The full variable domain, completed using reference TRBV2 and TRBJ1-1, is EPEVTQTPSHQVTQMGQEVILRCVPISNHLYFYWYRQILGQKVEFLVSFYNNEISEKSEIFDDQFSVERPDGSNFTLKIRSTKLEDSAMYFCASRLPGQGPLTEAFFGQGTRLTVV.

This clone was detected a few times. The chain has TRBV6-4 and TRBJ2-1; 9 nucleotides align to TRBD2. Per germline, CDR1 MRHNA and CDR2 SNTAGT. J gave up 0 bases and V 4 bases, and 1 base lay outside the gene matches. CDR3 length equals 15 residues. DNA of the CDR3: TGTGCCAGCAGTGCGACTAGCGGCTCCTACAATGAGCAGTTCTTC. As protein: CASSATSGSYNEQFF.

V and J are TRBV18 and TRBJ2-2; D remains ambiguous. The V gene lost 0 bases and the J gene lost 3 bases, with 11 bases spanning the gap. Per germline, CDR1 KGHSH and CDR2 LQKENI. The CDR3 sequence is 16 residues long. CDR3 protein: CASSPPGIKDTGELFF. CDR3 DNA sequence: TGTGCCAGCTCACCACCGGGCATCAAGGACACCGGGGAGCTGTTTTTT.

The CDR3 loop reads CASSARGIGNQPQHF. The CDR3 region has the DNA TGTGCCAGCAGCGCCAGGGGTATCGGCAATCAGCCCCAGCATTTT. The J gene is TRBJ1-5, the V gene TRBV25-1; D is possibly TRBD1 (6 bases). The ends were cut back, 6 bases at V and 2 bases at J, with 14 bases in the middle. Germline CDR1 reads MGHDK; CDR2 reads SYGVNS. The CDR3 has 15 residues. The variable domain in full, completed from reference TRBV25-1 and TRBJ1-5, reads EADIYQTPRYLVIGTGKKITLECSQTMGHDKMYWYQQDPGMELHLIHYSYGVNSTEKGDLSSESTVSRIRTEHFPLTLESARPSHTSQYLCASSARGIGNQPQHFGDGTRLSIL.

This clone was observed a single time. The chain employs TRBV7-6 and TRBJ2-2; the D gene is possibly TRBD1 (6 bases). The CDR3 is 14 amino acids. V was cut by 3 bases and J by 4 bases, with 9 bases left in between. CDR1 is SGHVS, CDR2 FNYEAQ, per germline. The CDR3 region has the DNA TGTGCCAGCAGCTTCAGGGGCGGCACCGGGGAGCTGTTTTTT. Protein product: CASSFRGGTGELFF.

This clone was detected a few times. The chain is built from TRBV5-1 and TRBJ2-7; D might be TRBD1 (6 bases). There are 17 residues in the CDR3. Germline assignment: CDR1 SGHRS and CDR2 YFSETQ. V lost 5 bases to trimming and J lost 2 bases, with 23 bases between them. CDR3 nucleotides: TGCGCCAGCAGTCCGACCCCACTACAGGGTAATCCCTACGAGCAGTACTTC. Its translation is CASSPTPLQGNPYEQYF.